The clone carrying this T cell receptor beta chain was recorded many times. Its antigen is currently unknown. One junction end does not reproduce the germline sequence, and a read error may be involved. This sample's time point: newly diagnosed GD, antithyroid drugs for less than 3 months. RNA isolated from PBMCs was used to make the TCR library. In this cohort, patients came from an endocrinology department located in Xi'an, China. Per the germline V gene, CDR1 is SEHNR and CDR2 is FQNEAQ (reference sequence). This CDR3 comprises 15 residues. This entry is derived from a study of regulatory T cells in long-lasting Graves disease. Study results and caveats: Whereas about a thousand public clonotypes were shared by new patients, persistent patients shared more, at a few thousand.

Assembly of TCR beta libraries relied on iRepertoire HTBI primers together with Arm-PCR of CDR3 regions. Per the authors' pipeline: Identification yielded approximately 60 TRBV and more than 12 TRBJ segments across samples. MiXCR, applied by TCRdb to the multiplex PCR reads, yields one record per CDR3 protein. The V and J calls shown here were made by TCRdb, not taken from the authors' results. The table lists some 490,000 distinct CDR3 sequences, around 12% of them singletons. Another study also made use of these data, one on T cells in Graves' hyperthyroidism and ophthalmopathy. That work states: With the HTBI primer set, the TCR CDR3 went through a first round of RT-PCR.

This sequence originates from a woman in her thirties with Graves disease. The chain carries TRBV7-9 and TRBJ2-7; D might be TRBD2 (5 bases). The specimen was peripheral blood mononuclear cells (PBMCs), collected at new diagnosis, from a patient treated with antithyroid drugs. The CDR3 sequence is CASSLGVSLSYEQYF. The CDR3 region has the DNA TGCGCCAGCAGCTTGGGAGTCAGCCTCTCCTACGAGCAGTACTTC.